What follows describes a single TCR beta chain. The antigen remains unidentified. This specimen belongs to a study of T-cell memory formation after mild COVID-19. The wider study: For the most part, TCR clusters were specific to one donor.

Study conclusions and caveats: Clones from the second wave (peaking day 37) had unconfirmed SARS-CoV-2 specificity. Largely, contracting CD4+ clones fell within CM and EM, and contracting CD8+ clones within EMRA.

The germline V gene encodes CDR1 LGHNT and CDR2 FRNRAP. This CDR3 spans 16 amino acids. Trimming removed 0 bases from V and 7 bases from J; junction bases left unmatched: 5. Each CDR3 protein gets one entry after TCRdb re-called the 5' RACE reads with MiXCR. The profile shows approximately 350,000 distinct CDR3 sequences, around an eighth of them singletons. The sequence was obtained from a man aged 18 to 29 who had mild COVID-19 (a few samples of this study predate the infection). Cell type and time point are not known. The chain carries TRBV12-5 and TRBJ2-1; 11 nucleotides line up with TRBD1. Material for sequencing was PBMCs or a T cell subset sorted from them (not recorded which). As DNA, the CDR3 is TGTGCTAGTGGTTTGGTACTTGGACAGGGGGCAAATGAGCAGTTCTTC. It is translated as CASGLVLGQGANEQFF.